This T cell receptor (beta chain) was sequenced during a study of CD4 T cells in relation to SARS-CoV-2 and coronaviruses. Study details: Shared crossreactive spike epitopes were mapped to their HLA restriction.

As to this clone: Its target is not known.

The unexposed donors gave CD4+ T cells in about 2010-2019, prior to COVID-19. The cells were cultured for about ten days before CD4+ T cells were isolated. Cultures received half-medium IL-2 refreshes on days 3 and 7. Libraries were prepared by immunoSEQ multiplex PCR; TCRdb keeps only in-frame clonotypes and omits some of them. The sample contains 20,000 to 25,000 clones, approximately 72% of which appear only once. This CDR3 spans 15 amino acids. V dropped 1 base and J dropped 3; count of bases not matched to a gene: 5. Looked up from germline, CDR1 is LGHDT and CDR2 is YNNKEL (reference sequence). The sequencing sample was made of CD4+ T cells from PBMCs, cultured in vitro. The V call is TRBV3-1 (or the pseudogene TRBV3-2), the J call TRBJ2-5; TRBD1 matches at 7 bases. This TCR derives from a human donor in good health. CDR3 loop: CASSQVKGTEETQYF. The CDR3 bases are TGTGCCAGCAGCCAAGTCAAAGGGACAGAAGAGACCCAGTACTTC.